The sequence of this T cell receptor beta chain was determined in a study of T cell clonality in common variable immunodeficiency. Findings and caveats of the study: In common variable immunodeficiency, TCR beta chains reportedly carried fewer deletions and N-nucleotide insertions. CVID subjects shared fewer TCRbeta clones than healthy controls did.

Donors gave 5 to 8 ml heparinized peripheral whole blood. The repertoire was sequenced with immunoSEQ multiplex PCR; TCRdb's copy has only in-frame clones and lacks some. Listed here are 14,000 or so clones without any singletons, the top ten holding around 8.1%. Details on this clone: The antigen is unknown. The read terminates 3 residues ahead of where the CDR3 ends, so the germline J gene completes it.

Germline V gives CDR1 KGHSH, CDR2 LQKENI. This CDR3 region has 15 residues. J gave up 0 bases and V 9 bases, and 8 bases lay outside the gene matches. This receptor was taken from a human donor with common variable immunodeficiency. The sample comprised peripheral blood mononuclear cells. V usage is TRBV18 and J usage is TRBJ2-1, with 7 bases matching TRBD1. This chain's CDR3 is CASPPRDSSYNEQFF. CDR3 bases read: TGTGCCAGTCCGCCCCGGGACAGCTCCTACAATGAG.